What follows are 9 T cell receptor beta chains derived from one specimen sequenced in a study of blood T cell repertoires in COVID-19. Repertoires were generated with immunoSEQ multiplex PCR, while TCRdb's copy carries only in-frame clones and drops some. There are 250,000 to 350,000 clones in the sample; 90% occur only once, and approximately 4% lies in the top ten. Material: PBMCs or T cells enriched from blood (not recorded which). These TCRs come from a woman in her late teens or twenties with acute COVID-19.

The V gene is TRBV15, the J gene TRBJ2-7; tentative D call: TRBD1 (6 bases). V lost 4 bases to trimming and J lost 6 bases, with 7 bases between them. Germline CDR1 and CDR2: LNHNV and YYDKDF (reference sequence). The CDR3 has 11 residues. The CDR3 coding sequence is TGTGCCACCAGCACAGGGGTCGAGCAGTACTTC. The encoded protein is CATSTGVEQYF.

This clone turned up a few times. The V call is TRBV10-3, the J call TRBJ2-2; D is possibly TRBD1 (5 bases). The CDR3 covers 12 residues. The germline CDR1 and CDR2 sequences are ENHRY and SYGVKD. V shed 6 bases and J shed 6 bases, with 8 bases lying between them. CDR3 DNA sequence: TGTGCCATCAGCAGGGATCCCGGGGAGCTGTTTTTT. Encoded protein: CAISRDPGELFF.

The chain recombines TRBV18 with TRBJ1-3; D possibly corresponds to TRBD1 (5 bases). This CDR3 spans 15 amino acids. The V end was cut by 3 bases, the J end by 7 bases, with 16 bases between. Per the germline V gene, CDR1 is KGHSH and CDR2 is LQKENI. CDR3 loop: CASSPLDRPANTIYF. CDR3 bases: TGTGCCAGCTCACCTCTCGACAGACCCGCTAACACCATATATTTT.

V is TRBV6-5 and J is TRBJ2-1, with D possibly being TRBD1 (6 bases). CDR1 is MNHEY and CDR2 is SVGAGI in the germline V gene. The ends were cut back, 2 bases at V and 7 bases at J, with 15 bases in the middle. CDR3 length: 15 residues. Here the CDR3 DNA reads TGTGCCAGCAGTTACACAGGGCCCTCTAGGAATGAGCAGTTCTTC. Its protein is CASSYTGPSRNEQFF.

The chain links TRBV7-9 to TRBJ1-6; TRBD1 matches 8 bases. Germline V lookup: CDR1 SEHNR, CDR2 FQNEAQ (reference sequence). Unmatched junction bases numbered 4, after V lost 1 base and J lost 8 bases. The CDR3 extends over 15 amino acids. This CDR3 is CASSLGRGPDSPLHF. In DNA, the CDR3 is TGTGCCAGCAGCTTAGGCAGGGGGCCGGATTCACCCCTCCACTTT.

The CDR3 loop reads CASSRDSNSGEQYF. In nucleotides, the CDR3 is TGTGCCAGCAGCCGGGACTCAAATTCCGGCGAGCAGTACTTC. The chain uses TRBV25-1 and TRBJ2-7, with D tentatively TRBD2 (6 bases). Germline loops: CDR1 MGHDK, CDR2 SYGVNS. This CDR3 comprises 14 residues. V lost 6 bases and J lost 6, with 18 bases in between.

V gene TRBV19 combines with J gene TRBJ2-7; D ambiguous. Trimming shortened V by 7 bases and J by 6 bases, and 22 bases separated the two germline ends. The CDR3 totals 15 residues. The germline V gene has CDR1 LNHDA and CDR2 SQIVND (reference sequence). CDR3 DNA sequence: TGTGCCAGTACCCCTAGGCGGTTGGATCTCTCCGAGCAGTACTTC. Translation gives CASTPRRLDLSEQYF.

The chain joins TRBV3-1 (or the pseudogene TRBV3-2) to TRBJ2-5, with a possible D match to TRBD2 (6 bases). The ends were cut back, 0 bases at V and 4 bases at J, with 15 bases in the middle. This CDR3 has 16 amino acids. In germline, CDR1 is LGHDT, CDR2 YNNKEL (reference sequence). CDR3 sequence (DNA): TGTGCCAGCAGCCAAGATGGGGAGAGGAGGGGAGAGACCCAGTACTTC. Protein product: CASSQDGERRGETQYF.

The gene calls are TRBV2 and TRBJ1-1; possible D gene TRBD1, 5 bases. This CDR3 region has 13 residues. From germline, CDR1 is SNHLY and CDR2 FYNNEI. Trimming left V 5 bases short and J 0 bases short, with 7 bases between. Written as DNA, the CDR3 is TGTGCCAGCAGTCAGGACATGAACACTGAAGCTTTCTTT. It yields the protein CASSQDMNTEAFF.